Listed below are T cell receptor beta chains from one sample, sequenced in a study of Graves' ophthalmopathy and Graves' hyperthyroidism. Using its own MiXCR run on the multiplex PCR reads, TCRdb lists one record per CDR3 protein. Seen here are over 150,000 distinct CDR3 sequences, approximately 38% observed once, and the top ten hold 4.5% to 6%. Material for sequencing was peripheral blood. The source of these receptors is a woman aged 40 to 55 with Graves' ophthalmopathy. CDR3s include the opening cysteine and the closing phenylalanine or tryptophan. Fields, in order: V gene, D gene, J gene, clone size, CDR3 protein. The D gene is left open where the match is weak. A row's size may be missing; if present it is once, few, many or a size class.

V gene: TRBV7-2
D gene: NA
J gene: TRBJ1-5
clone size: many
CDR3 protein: CASSLSHPPQHF

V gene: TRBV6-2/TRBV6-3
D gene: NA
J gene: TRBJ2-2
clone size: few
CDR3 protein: CASSFKGTNTGELFF

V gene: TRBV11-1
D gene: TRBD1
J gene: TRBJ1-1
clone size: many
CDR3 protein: CASSLGDRGRLNTEAFF

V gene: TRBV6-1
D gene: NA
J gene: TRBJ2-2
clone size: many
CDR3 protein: CASSGKSRVTNTGELFF

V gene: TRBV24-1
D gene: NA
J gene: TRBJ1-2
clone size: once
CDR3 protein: CATSDSPVNYGYTF

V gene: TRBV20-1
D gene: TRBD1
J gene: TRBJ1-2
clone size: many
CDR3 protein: CSARTGATNYGYTF

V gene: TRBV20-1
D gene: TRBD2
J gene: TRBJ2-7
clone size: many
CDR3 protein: CSASSLAGALLGEQYF

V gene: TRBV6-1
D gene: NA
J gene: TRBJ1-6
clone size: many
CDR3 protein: CASSVDGGRSPLHF

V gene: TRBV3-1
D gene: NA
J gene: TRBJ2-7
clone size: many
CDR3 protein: CASSPLTGTSSEQYF

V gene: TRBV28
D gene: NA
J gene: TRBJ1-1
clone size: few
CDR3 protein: CASSLFRSNTEAFF

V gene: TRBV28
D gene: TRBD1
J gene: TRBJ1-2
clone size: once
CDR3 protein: CASSWTGPYGYTF

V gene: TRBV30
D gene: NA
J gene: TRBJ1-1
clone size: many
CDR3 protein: CAWIREGGRIEAFF

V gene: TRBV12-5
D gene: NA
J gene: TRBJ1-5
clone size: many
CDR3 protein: CASGLATNSDGNQPQHF

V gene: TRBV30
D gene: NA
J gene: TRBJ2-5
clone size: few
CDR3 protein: CAWSVSGGETQYF

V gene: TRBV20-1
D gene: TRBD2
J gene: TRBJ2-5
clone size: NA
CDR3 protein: CSARTSGRAQETQYF

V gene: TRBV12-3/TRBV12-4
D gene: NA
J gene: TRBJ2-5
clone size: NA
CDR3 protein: CASSFGELQETQYF

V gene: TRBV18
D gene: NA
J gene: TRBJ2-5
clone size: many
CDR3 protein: CASSQKETQYF

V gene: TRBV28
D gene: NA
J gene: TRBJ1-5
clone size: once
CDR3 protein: CASSVTGGGNQPQHF

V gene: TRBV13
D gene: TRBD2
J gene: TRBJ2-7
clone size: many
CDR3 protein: CASSPGRASYEQYF

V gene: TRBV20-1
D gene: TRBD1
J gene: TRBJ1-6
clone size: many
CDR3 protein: CSARGEQGAANSPLHF

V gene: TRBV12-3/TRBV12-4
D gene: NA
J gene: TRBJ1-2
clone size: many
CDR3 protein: CASSSGTANYGYTF

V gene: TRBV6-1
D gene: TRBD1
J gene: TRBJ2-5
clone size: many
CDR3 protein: CASSGGQGASETQYF

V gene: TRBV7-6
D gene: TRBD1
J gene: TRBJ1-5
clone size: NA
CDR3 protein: CASSLVMGQGGDQPQHF

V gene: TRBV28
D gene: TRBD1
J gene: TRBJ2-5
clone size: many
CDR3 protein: CASSQGQGRQETQYF

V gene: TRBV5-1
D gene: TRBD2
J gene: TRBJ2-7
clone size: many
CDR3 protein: CASSFSGLPYEQYF

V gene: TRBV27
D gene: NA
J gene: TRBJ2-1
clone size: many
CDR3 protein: CASTGHNEQFF

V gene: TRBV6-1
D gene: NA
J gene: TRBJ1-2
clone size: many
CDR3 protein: CASSEVVGHYGYTF

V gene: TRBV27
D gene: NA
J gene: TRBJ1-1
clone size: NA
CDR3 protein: CASSSWGKGRTEAFF

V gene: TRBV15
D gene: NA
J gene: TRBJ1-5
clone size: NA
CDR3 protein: CATSRAREAGNRPQHF

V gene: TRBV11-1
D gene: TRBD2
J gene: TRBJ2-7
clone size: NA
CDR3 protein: CASSNSGSYEQYF

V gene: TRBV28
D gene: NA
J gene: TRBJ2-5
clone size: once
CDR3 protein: CASSASVETQYF

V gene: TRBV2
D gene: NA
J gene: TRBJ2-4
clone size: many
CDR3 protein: CASRGPAKNIQYF

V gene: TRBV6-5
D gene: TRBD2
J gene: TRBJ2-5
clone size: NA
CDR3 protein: CASSYRLTSGGAEETQYF

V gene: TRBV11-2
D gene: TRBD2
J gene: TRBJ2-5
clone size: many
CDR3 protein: CASSLGLAVETQYF

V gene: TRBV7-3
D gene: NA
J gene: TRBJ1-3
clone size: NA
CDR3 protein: CASSLAPVSSGNTIYF

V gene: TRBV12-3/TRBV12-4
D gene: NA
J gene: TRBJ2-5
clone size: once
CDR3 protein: CASSSDLLETQYF

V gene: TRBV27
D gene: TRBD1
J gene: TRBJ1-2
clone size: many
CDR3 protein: CASRVRGQGRYGYTF

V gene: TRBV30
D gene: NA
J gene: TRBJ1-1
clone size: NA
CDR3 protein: CAWSADRNTEAFF

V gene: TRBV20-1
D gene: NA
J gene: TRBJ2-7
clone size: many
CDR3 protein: CSAPLEYEQYF

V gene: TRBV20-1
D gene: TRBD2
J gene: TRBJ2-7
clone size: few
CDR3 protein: CSARDRRTSFYEQYF

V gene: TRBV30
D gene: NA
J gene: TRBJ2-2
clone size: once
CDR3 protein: CAWSVEAPGVGELFF

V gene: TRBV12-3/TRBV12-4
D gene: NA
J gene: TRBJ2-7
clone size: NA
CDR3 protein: CATLMTGSYEQYF

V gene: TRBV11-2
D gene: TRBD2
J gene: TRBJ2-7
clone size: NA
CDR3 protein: CANRRGGGDYEQYF

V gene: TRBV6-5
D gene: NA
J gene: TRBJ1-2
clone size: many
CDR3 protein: CASSYEGNYGYTF

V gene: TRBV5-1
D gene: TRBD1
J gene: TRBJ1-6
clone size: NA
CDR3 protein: CASTKGGGGNSPLHF

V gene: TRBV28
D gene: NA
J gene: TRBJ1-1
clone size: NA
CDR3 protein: CASGDRKPAFF

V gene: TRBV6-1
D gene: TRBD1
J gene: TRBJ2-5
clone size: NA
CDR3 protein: CASRQGTGGSETQYF

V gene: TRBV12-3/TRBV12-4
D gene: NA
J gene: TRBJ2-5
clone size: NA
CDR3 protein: CASSESGLRETQYF

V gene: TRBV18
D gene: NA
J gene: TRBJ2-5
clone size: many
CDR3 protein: CASSAGPQETQYF

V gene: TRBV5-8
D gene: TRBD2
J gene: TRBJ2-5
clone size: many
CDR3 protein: CASSFWGKTSGQETQYF

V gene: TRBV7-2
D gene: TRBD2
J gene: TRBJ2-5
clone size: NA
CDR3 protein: CASSQGGLVMETQYF

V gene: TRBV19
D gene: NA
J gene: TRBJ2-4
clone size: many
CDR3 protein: CASSIAGAKNIQYF

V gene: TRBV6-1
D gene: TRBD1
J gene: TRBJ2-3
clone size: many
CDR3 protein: CASRDREAKDTQYF

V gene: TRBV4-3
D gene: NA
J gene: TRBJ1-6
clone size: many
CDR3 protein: CASSQDGFSLHF

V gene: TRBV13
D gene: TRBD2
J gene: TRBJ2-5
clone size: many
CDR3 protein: CASSLEREVGETQYF

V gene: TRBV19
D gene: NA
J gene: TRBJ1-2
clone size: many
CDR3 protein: CASSIDTIGGGYTF

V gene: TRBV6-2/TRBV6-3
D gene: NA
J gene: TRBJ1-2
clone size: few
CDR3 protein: CASSYRGQLYGYTF

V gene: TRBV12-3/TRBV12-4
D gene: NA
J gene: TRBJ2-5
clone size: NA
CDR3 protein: CASRKEVAQETQYF

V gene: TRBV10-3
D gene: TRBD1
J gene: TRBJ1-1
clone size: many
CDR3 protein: CAISDRGLTEAFF